This TCR beta chain comes out of a study of cytomegalovirus exposure and HLA in healthy donors. The V gene's germline CDR1 is MNHEY and CDR2 SVGAGI. V gave up 0 bases and J gave up 3 bases, with 15 bases separating them. The CDR3 consists of 16 residues. A multiplex PCR was run with 60 Vbeta primers and 13 Jbeta primers. Repertoires were generated with immunoSEQ multiplex PCR, while TCRdb's copy carries only in-frame clones and drops some. The sample has 180,000 or so clones, around 80% seen once; the top ten hold 1.4%. The chain uses TRBV6-5 and TRBJ2-7; a possible D gene is TRBD2 (5 bases). This receptor was obtained from a girl aged 10 to 17 in good health and CMV-seropositive. The sample was PBMCs. The chain's CDR3 is CASSYSLGNGVYEQYF. As DNA, the CDR3 is TGTGCCAGCAGTTACTCGCTTGGGAACGGGGTCTACGAGCAGTACTTC.